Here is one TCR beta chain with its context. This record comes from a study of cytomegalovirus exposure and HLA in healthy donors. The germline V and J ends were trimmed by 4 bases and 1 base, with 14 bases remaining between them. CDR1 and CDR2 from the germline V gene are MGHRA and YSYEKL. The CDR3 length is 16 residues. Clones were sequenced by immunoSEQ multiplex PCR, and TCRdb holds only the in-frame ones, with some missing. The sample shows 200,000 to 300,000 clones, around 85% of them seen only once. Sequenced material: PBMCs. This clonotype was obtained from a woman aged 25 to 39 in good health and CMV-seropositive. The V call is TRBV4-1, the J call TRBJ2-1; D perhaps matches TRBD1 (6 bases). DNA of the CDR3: TGCGCCAGCAGCCGGGGGTCGGGACAATCCTACAATGAGCAGTTCTTC. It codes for CASSRGSGQSYNEQFF.